The sequence of this TCR beta chain was determined in a study of blood T cells in healthy people across ages. Study-level background: Per two T cells, about one barcoded beta molecule was captured through template switching.

Concerning this clonotype: Its matching antigen is unknown.

The CDR3 consists of 14 residues. Germline V gives CDR1 SGHTA, CDR2 FQGNSA. Trimming removed 5 bases from V and 4 bases from J, with 14 bases in between. PBMCs, at least 6 million per sample, were isolated. PCR was performed a second time for about 7 to 12 cycles using a sample-barcoded 5' primer and a J-beta primer mix. There were at least 2.5 million CDR3-containing paired-end reads obtained from each sample. Each CDR3 protein gets one entry after TCRdb re-called the 5' RACE reads with MiXCR. The table includes hundreds of thousands of distinct CDR3 sequences, about 50% detected once. Study-wide results and caveats: In long-lived donors, naive CD4+ cell counts and diversity exceeded those of aged donors.

Sequences were obtained from blood. The V and J genes are TRBV7-2 and TRBJ1-2, with a possible D match to TRBD1 (6 bases). This TCR derives from a woman older than 75 in good health. The CDR3 DNA follows: TGTGCCAGCAGCCTAGTCTCAGGGGCCTATGGCTACACCTTC. It is translated as CASSLVSGAYGYTF.